The clone carrying this T cell receptor (beta chain) appeared many times. Its antigen is not known. One end of the junction is discordant with germline, which a read error may explain. This sample was included in a study of human T cells and chemical hapten exposure. Study as a whole: Patients' scalps got diphenylcyclopropenone weekly throughout the approximately 24-week study. Affected patients, primarily female, had alopecia areata, totalis or universalis. The study, taken as a whole, reports: Relative to controls, expanded TCRs formed significantly more large CDR3 similarity clusters.

This CDR3 has 15 residues. TCRdb ran MiXCR on the RACE reads and lists one entry per CDR3 protein. The top ten clones hold roughly 3% of a sample with about 100,000 distinct CDR3 sequences, 9.5% to 12% of them seen once. Time point meaning: patch test 2, 6 weeks after DPC sensitization. This sample's treatment: therapeutic diphenylcyclopropenone sensitization with weekly scalp DPC. Someone pulled total RNA out of unfractionated whole blood. The sequence was obtained from a middle-aged woman with alopecia areata. Some clones in this sample may be carry-over from other donors' samples. The sequencing here drew on whole blood, taken in connection with sensitization to the hapten diphenylcyclopropenone (DPC). The chain has TRBV12-3 or TRBV12-4 and TRBJ1-3; the match to TRBD1 covers 7 bases. The CDR3 region has the DNA TGTGCCAGCAGTCCAACTCCGGCAGGGGGAAGCACCATATATTTT. It is translated as CASSPTPAGGSTIYF.